This TCR beta chain was obtained from a study of blood T cell repertoires in COVID-19. Study-level background: PBMCs, B-cell-depleted T cells, or T cells were the source of the cDNA or gDNA that made up the material.

V was clipped by 5 bases and J by 2 bases, with 10 bases between them. The CDR3 loop spans 14 amino acids. Germline values: CDR1 SGHTA, CDR2 FQGNSA. Original processing methods: Estimated nucleated cell counts came from reference gene primer amplification. Only in-frame clones appear in the TCRdb table, and some are missing; sequencing was by immunoSEQ multiplex PCR. The DNA gave D and trimming, while V, J and clone size come from that table. The sample consists of 80,000 to 100,000 clones, approximately 86% of them appearing once. The receptor was isolated from a man in his 70s with active or convalescent COVID-19. This chain connects TRBV7-2 to TRBJ1-5; no clear D gene. The specimen was peripheral blood. The CDR3 DNA is TGTGCCAGCAGCCCGACATATGGCAATCAGCCCCAGCATTTT. This sequence encodes CASSPTYGNQPQHF.